This T cell receptor beta chain derives from a study of T cell responses to AZD1222 COVID-19 vaccine. Sequencing used immunoSEQ multiplex PCR; TCRdb keeps in-frame clones, though not all of them. The profile shows around 120,000 clones, about 93% of them singletons. There are a few counts of this clone. What it binds is not known. Whole-study results and caveats: Regions 160-218 and 743-854 held dominance among vaccine-associated CD4 TCRs, which spanned spike. Nearly half of spike-specific TCRs reportedly target unmutated variant regions.

V trimming: 2 bases; J trimming: 2 bases; junction bases outside the gene matches: 12. Germline CDR1 MGHRA, CDR2 YSYEKL. The length of the CDR3 is 17 residues. This sequence joins TRBV4-1 and TRBJ2-7; 7 bases are a match to TRBD2. The sequence derives from an adult who received the AZD1222 COVID-19 vaccine. This specimen consisted of peripheral blood, obtained 28 days after the second AZD1222 dose. The CDR3 coding sequence is TGCGCCAGCAGCCAATTGAGCGGGGTGCGAAGCCCCTACGAGCAGTACTTC. Translation: CASSQLSGVRSPYEQYF.